The 5 T cell receptor beta chains below come from one sample, sequenced in a study of blood T cells in healthy people across ages. Sample-barcoded 5' priming and a J-beta primer mix drove a second PCR of roughly 6 to 12 cycles. From the 5' RACE reads, TCRdb called clonotypes with MiXCR, one entry per CDR3 protein. The sample has 650,000 to 1,000,000 distinct CDR3 sequences, roughly 46% seen once. The source material was blood. The origin of the receptors is an elderly man in good health.

This clonotype was detected a few times. J is TRBJ2-1 and V is TRBV5-1, with D unresolved. Germline V gene lookup returns CDR1 SGHRS and CDR2 YFSETQ. The length of the CDR3 is 15 residues. V lost 0 bases, J lost 7 bases, and 14 bases lay in between. The CDR3 bases are TGCGCCAGCAGCTTGGAGGCCCTGACCAGGAATGAGCAGTTCTTC. It translates to CASSLEALTRNEQFF.

As regards this clonotype: A junction boundary mismatches the germline segment, possibly from a read error. CDR3 bases: TGCAGTGTTAGATCACAAGCGGCGAGCTCCTACAATGAGCAGTTCTTC. It encodes CSVRSQAASSYNEQFF. The chain uses TRBV20-1 and TRBJ2-1; TRBD2 is a possible D gene (5 bases). CDR1 and CDR2 (germline): DFQATT, SNEGSKA (reference sequence). This CDR3 is built from 16 residues.

This clonotype was observed a single time. The V call is TRBV6-6, the J call TRBJ2-7; D remains unclear. Trimming took off 4 bases at V and 4 bases at J, with 8 bases between the two ends. In germline, CDR1 is MNHNY, CDR2 SVGAGI (reference sequence). The CDR3 extends over 12 amino acids. This chain's CDR3 is CASSSTKYEQYF. CDR3 sequence (DNA): TGTGCCAGCAGTTCTACCAAATACGAGCAGTACTTC.

The V and J genes are TRBV6-1 and TRBJ2-5, with 7 bases lining up with TRBD1. Per germline, CDR1 MNHNS and CDR2 SASEGT. With V trimmed by 6 bases and J by 3 bases, 7 bases remained unmatched. This CDR3 has 14 amino acids. As DNA, the CDR3 is TGTGCCAGCAGGGGGACAGCCGACGAAGAGACCCAGTACTTC. Translation gives CASRGTADEETQYF.

This clonotype has just a few counts. For the CDR3, the DNA is TGTGCCAGCAGTGAAATGACGGCGGGAGGGCCATTAGATACGCAGTATTTT. Translating it yields CASSEMTAGGPLDTQYF. The rearrangement joins TRBV6-1 to TRBJ2-3, with TRBD2 identical over 9 bases. Germline V gene lookup returns CDR1 MNHNS and CDR2 SASEGT. The CDR3 length is 17 residues. V lost 2 bases, J lost 5 bases, and 11 bases stayed unmatched.